This T cell receptor (beta chain) was sequenced during a study of cytomegalovirus exposure and HLA in healthy donors. Study-wide context: About four fifths of around 390 genotyped donors fell in the Caucasian-associated ancestry cluster. The study, taken as a whole, reports: An analysis was carried out later, and it reportedly showed fewer N-insertions in an Asian-associated ancestry cluster than the roughly 700-donor mean. It is likely that the observed cluster of highly shared sequence variants was a sequencing artifact.

Germline CDR1 LNHDA, CDR2 SQIVND (reference sequence). The CDR3 is 14 amino acids. V shed 4 bases and J shed 4 bases, with 13 bases lying between them. Concerning this clone: Antigen specificity is unknown.

The PCR had 60 Vbeta and 13 Jbeta primers. The method was immunoSEQ multiplex PCR; TCRdb's version includes in-frame clones alone and lacks a portion of them. The data hold about 130,000 clones, with about 8.5% observed a single time. The chain is built from TRBV19 and TRBJ1-1; D is possibly TRBD1 (6 bases). The sequencing sample was made of PBMCs. This receptor was taken from a man aged 35 to 55 in good health and CMV-seronegative. The DNA of the CDR3 is TGTGCCAGTAGTACCGGGACAACTAGCACTGAAGCTTTCTTT. Protein sequence: CASSTGTTSTEAFF. Supplemented by reference TRBV19 and TRBJ1-1, the full variable domain reads DGGITQSPKYLFRKEGQNVTLSCEQNLNHDAMYWYRQDPGQGLRLIYYSQIVNDFQKGDIAEGYSVSREKKESFPLTVTSAQKNPTAFYLCASSTGTTSTEAFFGQGTRLTVV.